The following is a T cell receptor beta chain sequence with its context. No antigen is known for it. Treatment of the sample: some 20 received Ad26.COV2.S at low or high dose, single or two shots; about 5 received placebo; per-sample allocation not given. All samples were drawn on day 63, counting from the first vaccine or placebo injection. These data come from a study of Ad26.COV2.S vaccination and SARS-CoV-2 variants. Study-wide results and caveats: Those who received the vaccine showed greater spike-specific TCR breadth than those given placebo.

The ends were cut back, 8 bases at V and 7 bases at J, with 17 bases in the middle. Germline V gives CDR1 LNHDA, CDR2 SQIVND (reference sequence). The CDR3 loop spans 13 amino acids. Assay: immunoSEQ multiplex PCR; the TCRdb copy retains only in-frame clones and omits some. The sample gives 300,000 to 350,000 clones, 70% to 90% of which show up once; approximately 2% is in the top ten. This chain links TRBV19 with TRBJ1-2; D is unresolved. The source material was peripheral blood, sampled in a trial of Ad26.COV2.S vaccine versus placebo. The receptor was derived from a person aged 18-65 years who received the Ad26.COV2.S COVID-19 vaccine or a placebo. As DNA, the CDR3 is TGTGCCAGTCAAGACGCCGCCCGAAGTGGCTACACCTTC. It translates to CASQDAARSGYTF.